Shown below are 12 T cell receptor beta chains from a single sample sequenced in a study of yellow fever vaccine responses in identical twins (dated by TCRdb to the late 2010s). The library was produced with RT-PCR. Sequenced using an Illumina HiSeq 2500. TCRdb cleaned the public reads at Q25 with fastp, built clones with MiXCR and kept in-frame beta chains. Here each entry gathers all rows of one CDR3 protein and keeps the most common genes and DNA. The sample yields 20,000 to 25,000 distinct CDR3 sequences; around four fifths were counted once. Clones ranked in the top ten supply around 4.8% of the sample. The sequenced sample was T cells from blood (PBMCs), unsorted or a sorted subset (not recorded which), obtained before or after yellow fever vaccination (not recorded which). These receptors all stem from a woman younger than 35 who received the yellow fever vaccine. Donor details come from another sample of the same person, matched by shared clones.

The chain carries TRBV5-4 and TRBJ2-2; 13 nucleotides match TRBD2. V shed 4 bases and J 7 bases; nucleotides not matched to a gene: 7. This CDR3 comprises 16 residues. Looked up from germline, CDR1 is SGHNT and CDR2 is YYREEE (reference sequence). The CDR3 loop reads CASSLRTSGRIGELFF. As DNA, the CDR3 is TGTGCCAGCAGCCTGAGGACTAGCGGGAGAATCGGGGAGCTGTTTTTT.

V usage is TRBV29-1 and J usage is TRBJ2-5, with D unclear. This CDR3 is 12 amino acids long. Germline-derived CDR1 and CDR2 are SQVTM and ANQGSEA. V lost 3 bases and J lost 7, with 12 bases in between. CDR3 sequence reads: CSVDRTVGTQYF. DNA for the CDR3: TGCAGCGTTGATAGGACGGTAGGGACCCAGTACTTC.

The V gene is TRBV11-1, the J gene TRBJ1-1; D is unclear. The length of the CDR3 is 15 residues. Germline V CDR1 and CDR2: SGHAT, FQDESV (reference sequence). V was cut by 4 bases and J by 3 bases, with 15 bases left in between. The CDR3 protein is CASSSGRRGDTEAFF. The CDR3 nucleotides read TGTGCCAGCAGCTCGGGAAGACGTGGGGACACTGAAGCTTTCTTT.

The gene calls are TRBV6-5 and TRBJ1-5, with D unresolved. With 0 bases removed from V and 5 bases from J, the gap between germline ends came to 14 bases. Germline V lookup: CDR1 MNHEY, CDR2 SVGAGI. The CDR3 is made up of 16 amino acids. The CDR3 region is CASSYSSVSPHQPQHF. For the CDR3, the DNA is TGTGCCAGCAGTTACTCGTCCGTCTCACCACATCAGCCCCAGCATTTT.

This clonotype was seen more than once but under ten times. The DNA of the CDR3 is TGTGCCAGCAGCTTCGACAATGAGCAGTTCTTC. Translated: CASSFDNEQFF. The V and J genes are TRBV7-9 and TRBJ2-1; no definite D call. Per germline, CDR1 SEHNR and CDR2 FQNEAQ (reference sequence). The CDR3 extends over 11 amino acids. V dropped 3 bases and J dropped 5 bases, with 2 bases sitting between them.

The J gene is TRBJ1-2, the V gene TRBV15; D not certain. CDR3 length: 13 residues. The germline V gene encodes CDR1 LNHNV and CDR2 YYDKDF (reference sequence). Trimming removed 1 base from V and 2 bases from J, with 5 bases in between. CDR3 sequence (DNA): TGTGCCACCAGCAGAGGGGGAAACTATGGCTACACCTTC. Its protein is CATSRGGNYGYTF.

The rearrangement joins TRBV20-1 to TRBJ2-6; D possibly matches TRBD1 or TRBD2 (6 bases each). The CDR3 runs 15 residues. Per the germline V gene, CDR1 is DFQATT and CDR2 is SNEGSKA (reference sequence). V lost 4 bases and J 4 bases, leaving 14 bases between the germline ends. CDR3 protein: CSATLQGLGANVLTF. The CDR3 bases are TGCAGTGCTACCTTACAGGGACTGGGGGCCAACGTCCTGACTTTC.

By share, this clonotype counts as medium-sized. This chain connects TRBV6-1 to TRBJ1-5, with D possibly being TRBD1 (5 bases). Trimming shortened V by 5 bases and J by 4 bases, and 18 bases separated the two germline ends. The CDR3 is made up of 16 amino acids. Germline CDR1 MNHNS, CDR2 SASEGT. CDR3 sequence (DNA): TGTGCCAGCAGTCAGTCTCCGGGACGGAGAAATCAGCCCCAGCATTTT. Translation gives CASSQSPGRRNQPQHF.

The rearrangement links TRBV18 to TRBJ2-1; the match to TRBD2 covers 13 bases. J lost 10 bases, V lost 2 bases, and 8 bases had no gene match. This CDR3 spans 16 amino acids. The germline CDR1 and CDR2 sequences are KGHSH and LQKENI. CDR3 in amino acids: CASSPGTSGTAKEQFF. In nucleotides, the CDR3 is TGTGCCAGCTCACCAGGGACTAGCGGGACGGCTAAGGAGCAGTTCTTC.

This clonotype appeared once. The V gene is TRBV7-2, the J gene TRBJ1-3; the D is unclear. Germline V gene data show CDR1 as SGHTA and CDR2 as FQGNSA. Trimming pared 5 bases from V and 4 bases from J, leaving 15 bases between. There are 15 residues in the CDR3. CDR3 amino acids: CASSPGPSVGNTIYF. The CDR3 nucleotides read TGTGCCAGCAGCCCAGGACCCTCGGTCGGAAACACCATATATTTT.

The V and J genes are TRBV11-3 and TRBJ2-3; D remains ambiguous. CDR3 size: 12 residues. V was clipped by 5 bases and J by 4 bases, with 7 bases between them. Germline V gene lookup returns CDR1 SGHNT and CDR2 YENEEA. CDR3 sequence (DNA): TGTGCCAGCAGCCCCTCTTCAGATACGCAGTATTTT. Translating gives CASSPSSDTQYF.

The chain joins TRBV6-1 to TRBJ1-2, with 7 positions matching TRBD1. Germline CDR1 reads MNHNS; CDR2 reads SASEGT. J gave up 4 bases and V 7 bases, and 15 bases lay outside the gene matches. There are 16 residues in the CDR3. The CDR3 DNA reads TGTGCCAGCACCACCTTGGACAGGACGAGGAGCTATGGCTACACCTTC. It codes for CASTTLDRTRSYGYTF.